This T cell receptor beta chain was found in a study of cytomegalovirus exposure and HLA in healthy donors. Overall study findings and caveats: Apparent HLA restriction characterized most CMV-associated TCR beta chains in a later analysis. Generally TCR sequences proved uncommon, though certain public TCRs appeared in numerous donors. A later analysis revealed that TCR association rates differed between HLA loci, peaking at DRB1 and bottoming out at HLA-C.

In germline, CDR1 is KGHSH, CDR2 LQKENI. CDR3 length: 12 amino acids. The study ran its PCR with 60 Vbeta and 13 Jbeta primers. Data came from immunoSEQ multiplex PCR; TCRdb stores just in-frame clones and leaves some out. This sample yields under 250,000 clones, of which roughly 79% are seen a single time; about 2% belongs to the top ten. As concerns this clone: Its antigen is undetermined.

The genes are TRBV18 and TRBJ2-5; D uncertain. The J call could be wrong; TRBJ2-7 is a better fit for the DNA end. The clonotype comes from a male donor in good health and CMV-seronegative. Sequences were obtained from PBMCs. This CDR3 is CASSPTTYEQYF. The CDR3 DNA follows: TGTGCCAGCTCCCCTACTACCTACGAGCAGTACTTC.